This TCR beta chain originates from a study of blood T cell repertoires in COVID-19. Study information: The samples span acute and convalescent COVID-19 from the United States, Italy and Spain.

This clone was recorded only once. Measured with immunoSEQ multiplex PCR; TCRdb has only the in-frame clones, and not every one. The sample comprises 350,000 or so clones, 90% of which are singletons, and about 6.8% rests with the top ten. This receptor was taken from a man between 18 and 35 years old with active or convalescent COVID-19. Sequencing was performed on peripheral blood.

The CDR3 DNA is TGTGCCAGCTCGCCAGAAGGGGGCGGGTACGAGCAGTACTTC. Translating gives CASSPEGGGYEQYF. The chain joins TRBV18 to TRBJ2-7, with 7 bases identical to TRBD1. Looked up from germline, CDR1 is KGHSH and CDR2 is LQKENI. CDR3 length equals 14 residues. V lost 6 bases to trimming and J lost 4 bases; unmatched junction nucleotides: 9.